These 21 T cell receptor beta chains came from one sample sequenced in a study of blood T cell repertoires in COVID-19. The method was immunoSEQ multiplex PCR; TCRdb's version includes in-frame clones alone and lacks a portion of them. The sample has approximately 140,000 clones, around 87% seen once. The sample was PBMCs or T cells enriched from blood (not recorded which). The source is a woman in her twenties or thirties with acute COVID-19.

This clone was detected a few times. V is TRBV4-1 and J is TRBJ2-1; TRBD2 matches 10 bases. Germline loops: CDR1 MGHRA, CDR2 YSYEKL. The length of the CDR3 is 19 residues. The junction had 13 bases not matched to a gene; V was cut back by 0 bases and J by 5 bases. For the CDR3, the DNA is TGCGCCAGCAGCCAAGAGGAGGCTAGCGGGAGTGGGGCGCACAATGAGCAGTTCTTC. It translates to CASSQEEASGSGAHNEQFF.

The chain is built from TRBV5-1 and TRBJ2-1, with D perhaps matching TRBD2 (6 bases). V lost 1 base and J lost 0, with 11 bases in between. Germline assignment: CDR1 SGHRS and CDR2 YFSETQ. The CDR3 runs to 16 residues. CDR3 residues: CASSLTGASSYNEQFF. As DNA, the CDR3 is TGCGCCAGCAGCTTGACGGGAGCGAGCTCCTACAATGAGCAGTTCTTC.

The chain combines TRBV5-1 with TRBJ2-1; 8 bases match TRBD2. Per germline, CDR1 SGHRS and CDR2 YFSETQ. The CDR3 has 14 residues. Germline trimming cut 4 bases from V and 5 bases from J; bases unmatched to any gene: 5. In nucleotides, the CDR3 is TGCGCCAGCAGCGCGACTAGCGCCAACAATGAGCAGTTCTTC. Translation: CASSATSANNEQFF. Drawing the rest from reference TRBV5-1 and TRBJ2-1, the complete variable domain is KAGVTQTPRYLIKTRGQQVTLSCSPISGHRSVSWYQQTPGQGLQFLFEYFSETQRNKGNFPGRFSGRQFSNSRSEMNVSTLELGDSALYLCASSATSANNEQFFGPGTRLTVL.

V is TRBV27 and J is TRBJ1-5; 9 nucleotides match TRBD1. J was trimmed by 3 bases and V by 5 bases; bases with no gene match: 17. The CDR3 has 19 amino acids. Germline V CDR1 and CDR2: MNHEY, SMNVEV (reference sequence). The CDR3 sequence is CASSLFYSGTGTPNQPQHF. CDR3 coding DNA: TGTGCCAGCAGTCTCTTCTACTCCGGGACAGGGACCCCCAATCAGCCCCAGCATTTT.

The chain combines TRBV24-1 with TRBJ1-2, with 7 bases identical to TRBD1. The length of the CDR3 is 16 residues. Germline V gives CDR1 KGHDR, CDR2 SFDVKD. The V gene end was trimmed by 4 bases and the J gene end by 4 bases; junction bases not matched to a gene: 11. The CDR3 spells CATSDPGTVNLYGYTF. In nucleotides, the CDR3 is TGTGCCACCAGTGACCCCGGGACAGTCAACCTCTATGGCTACACCTTC.

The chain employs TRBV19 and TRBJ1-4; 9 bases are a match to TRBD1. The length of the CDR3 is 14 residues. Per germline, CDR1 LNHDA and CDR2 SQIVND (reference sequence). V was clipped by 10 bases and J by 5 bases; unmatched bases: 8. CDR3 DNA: TGTGCCACGAGGCGAGACAGGGGGAATGAAAAACTGTTTTTT. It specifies CATRRDRGNEKLFF.

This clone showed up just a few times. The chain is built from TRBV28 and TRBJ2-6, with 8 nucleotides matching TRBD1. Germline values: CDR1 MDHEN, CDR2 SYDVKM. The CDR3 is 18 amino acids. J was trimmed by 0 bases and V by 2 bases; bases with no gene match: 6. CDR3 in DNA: TGTGCCAGCAGTTTAAGGGGCAGGGGGCTCTCTGGGGCCAACGTCCTGACTTTC. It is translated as CASSLRGRGLSGANVLTF.

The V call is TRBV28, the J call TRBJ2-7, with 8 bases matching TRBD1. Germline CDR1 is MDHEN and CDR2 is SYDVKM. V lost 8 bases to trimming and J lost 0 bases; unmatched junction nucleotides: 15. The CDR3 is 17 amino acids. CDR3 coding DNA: TGTGCCAGCTTTTCCTTCCGGGACAGGCCTTACTCCTACGAGCAGTACTTC. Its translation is CASFSFRDRPYSYEQYF.

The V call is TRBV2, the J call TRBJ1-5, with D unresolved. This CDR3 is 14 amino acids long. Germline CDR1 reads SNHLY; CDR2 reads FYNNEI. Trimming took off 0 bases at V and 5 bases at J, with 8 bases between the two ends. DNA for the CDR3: TGTGCCAGCAGTGAAGCAACAGTCGATCAGCCCCAGCATTTT. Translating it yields CASSEATVDQPQHF.

CDR3: CASSEPVTMDEKLFF. The CDR3 bases are TGTGCCAGCAGTGAGCCGGTGACAATGGATGAAAAACTGTTTTTT. J is TRBJ1-4 and V is TRBV6-1; D remains unclear. This CDR3 has 15 amino acids. Looked up from germline, CDR1 is MNHNS and CDR2 is SASEGT. The V and J ends lost 3 bases and 6 bases respectively, with 14 bases between them.

The CDR3 sequence: CSVDGTSGSPYDNEQFF. CDR3 in DNA: TGCAGCGTTGATGGGACTAGCGGCAGCCCTTACGACAATGAGCAGTTCTTC. The genes are TRBV29-1 and TRBJ2-1, with 11 bases identical to TRBD2. Germline CDR1 reads SQVTM; CDR2 reads ANQGSEA. This CDR3 has 17 residues. Trimming took 3 bases from V and 5 from J; bases not matched to a gene: 12.

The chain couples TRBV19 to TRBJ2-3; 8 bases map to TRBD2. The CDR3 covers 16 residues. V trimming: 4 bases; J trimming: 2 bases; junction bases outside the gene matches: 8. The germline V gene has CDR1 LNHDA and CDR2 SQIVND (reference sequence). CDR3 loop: CASSRKERETTDTQYF. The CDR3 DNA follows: TGTGCCAGTAGTAGGAAGGAGCGGGAGACCACAGATACGCAGTATTTT.

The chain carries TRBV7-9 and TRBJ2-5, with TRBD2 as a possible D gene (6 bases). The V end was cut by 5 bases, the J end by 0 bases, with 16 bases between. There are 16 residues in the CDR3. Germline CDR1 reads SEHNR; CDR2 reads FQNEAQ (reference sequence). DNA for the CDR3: TGTGCCAGCAGCCCGGCAGCCTGGGGGGACCAAGAGACCCAGTACTTC. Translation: CASSPAAWGDQETQYF.

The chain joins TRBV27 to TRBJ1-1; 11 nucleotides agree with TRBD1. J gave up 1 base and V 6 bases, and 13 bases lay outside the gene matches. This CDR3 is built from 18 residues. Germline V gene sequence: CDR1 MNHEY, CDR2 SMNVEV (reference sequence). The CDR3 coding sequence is TGTGCCAGCAGGGACCCCGGGACAGGGGGGCCTTCGAACACTGAAGCTTTCTTT. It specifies CASRDPGTGGPSNTEAFF.

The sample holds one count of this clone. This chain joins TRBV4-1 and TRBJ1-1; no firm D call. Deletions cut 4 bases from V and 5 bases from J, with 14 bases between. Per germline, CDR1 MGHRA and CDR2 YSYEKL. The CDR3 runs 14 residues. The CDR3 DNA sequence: TGCGCCAGCAGCCCCGCTTTCGGAGGAACTGAAGCTTTCTTT. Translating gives CASSPAFGGTEAFF.

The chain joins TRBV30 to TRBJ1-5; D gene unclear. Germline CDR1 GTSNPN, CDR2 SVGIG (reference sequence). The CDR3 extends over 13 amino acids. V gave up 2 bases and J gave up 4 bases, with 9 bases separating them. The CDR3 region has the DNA TGTGCCTGGAGTTATGGAGAGAATCAGCCCCAGCATTTT. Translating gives CAWSYGENQPQHF.

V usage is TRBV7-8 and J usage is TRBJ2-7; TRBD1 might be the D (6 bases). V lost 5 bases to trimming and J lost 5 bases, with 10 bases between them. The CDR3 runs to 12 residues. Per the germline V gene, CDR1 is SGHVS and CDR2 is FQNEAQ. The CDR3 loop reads CASSPTGNEQYF. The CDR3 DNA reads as TGTGCCAGCAGCCCAACAGGGAACGAGCAGTACTTC.

The CDR3: CASSFEISDTGYTF. DNA for the CDR3: TGCGCCAGCAGCTTTGAAATTTCGGACACTGGCTACACCTTC. The V call is TRBV5-1, the J call TRBJ1-2, with D perhaps matching TRBD1 (5 bases). Trimming took 2 bases from V and 7 from J, leaving 15 bases between them. This CDR3 has 14 amino acids. The V gene's germline CDR1 is SGHRS and CDR2 YFSETQ. Full variable domain (rest looked up from reference TRBV5-1 and TRBJ1-2): KAGVTQTPRYLIKTRGQQVTLSCSPISGHRSVSWYQQTPGQGLQFLFEYFSETQRNKGNFPGRFSGRQFSNSRSEMNVSTLELGDSALYLCASSFEISDTGYTFGSGTRLTVV.

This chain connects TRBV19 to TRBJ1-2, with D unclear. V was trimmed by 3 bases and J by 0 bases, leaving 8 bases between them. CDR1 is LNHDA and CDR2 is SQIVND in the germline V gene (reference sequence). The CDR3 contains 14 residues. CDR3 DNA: TGTGCCAGTAGTATCCCGACAACTAACTATGGCTACACCTTC. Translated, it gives CASSIPTTNYGYTF.

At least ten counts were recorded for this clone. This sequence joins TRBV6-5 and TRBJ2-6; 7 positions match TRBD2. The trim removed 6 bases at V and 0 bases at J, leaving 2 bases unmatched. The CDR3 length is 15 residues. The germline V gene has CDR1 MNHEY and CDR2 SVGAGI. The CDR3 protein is CASSRGDSGANVLTF. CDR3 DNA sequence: TGTGCCAGCAGCCGGGGGGACTCTGGGGCCAACGTCCTGACTTTC.

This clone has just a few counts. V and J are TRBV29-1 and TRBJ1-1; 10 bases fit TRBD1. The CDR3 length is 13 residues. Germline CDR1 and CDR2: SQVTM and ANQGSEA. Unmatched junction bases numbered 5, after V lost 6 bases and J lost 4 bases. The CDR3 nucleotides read TGCAGCGTGCAGGGGGACAGGGGCACTGAAGCTTTCTTT. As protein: CSVQGDRGTEAFF.